These 13 T cell receptor beta chains came from one sample sequenced in a study of T cell changes during pregnancy in multiple sclerosis. Produced via immunoSEQ multiplex PCR; TCRdb's table is partial and in-frame only. Of tens of thousands of clones detected, roughly nine tenths appear once; the ten largest clones hold about 3%. The source was peripheral blood, collected before pregnancy. These receptors originate from a female donor with multiple sclerosis, enrolled in a pregnancy study.

The rearrangement joins TRBV5-1 to TRBJ2-5, with 7 bases identical to TRBD2. This CDR3 is 14 amino acids long. The J segment lost 5 bases and the V segment lost 4 bases, leaving 8 bases of the junction unmatched. Germline CDR1 SGHRS, CDR2 YFSETQ. CDR3 in amino acids: CASSLGEGRETQYF. CDR3 bases: TGCGCCAGCAGCCTGGGGGAGGGCAGGGAGACCCAGTACTTC.

The chain carries TRBV2 and TRBJ1-5; 7 nucleotides match TRBD1. The CDR3 extends over 15 amino acids. V lost 8 bases, J lost 5 bases, and 12 bases stayed unmatched. The germline CDR1 and CDR2 sequences are SNHLY and FYNNEI. CDR3 region: CASGAPGTDDQPQHF. The CDR3 DNA reads TGTGCCAGCGGAGCGCCTGGGACAGACGATCAGCCCCAGCATTTT.

The chain carries TRBV4-2 and TRBJ1-3, with D uncertain. Germline V CDR1 and CDR2: LGHNA, YNFKEQ. The V end lost 3 bases, the J end lost 4 bases, and 16 bases lay between the germline ends. The length of the CDR3 is 16 residues. The DNA for the CDR3 is TGTGCCAGCAGCCATCCCCTTAAGGACTCGGGAAACACCATATATTTT. Translating gives CASSHPLKDSGNTIYF.

The V gene is TRBV10-3, the J gene TRBJ2-3; no clear D gene. The length of the CDR3 is 14 residues. Looked up from germline, CDR1 is ENHRY and CDR2 is SYGVKD. The V end was cut by 3 bases, the J end by 11 bases, with 18 bases between. Here the CDR3 DNA reads TGTGCCATCAGTGATCCCCTAAGCGTCAGCGAGCAGTATTTT. Its protein is CAISDPLSVSEQYF.

The V and J genes are TRBV2 and TRBJ2-7; 9 bases agree with TRBD2. Germline values: CDR1 SNHLY, CDR2 FYNNEI. The J segment lost 3 bases and the V segment lost 9 bases, leaving 3 bases of the junction unmatched. The CDR3 contains 12 residues. The CDR3 loop is CARSSGSYEQYF. CDR3 sequence (DNA): TGTGCCAGGAGTAGCGGGAGCTACGAGCAGTACTTC.

This clone was detected only once. V usage is TRBV11-2 and J usage is TRBJ2-1; 12 nucleotides line up with TRBD2. The length of the CDR3 is 15 residues. The germline CDR1 and CDR2 sequences are SGHAT and FQNNGV. V lost 3 bases, J lost 8 bases, and 5 bases stayed unmatched. The CDR3: CASSLASGRGYEQFF. The CDR3 DNA is TGTGCCAGCAGCTTGGCTAGCGGGAGGGGGTATGAGCAGTTCTTC.

The V gene is TRBV5-1, the J gene TRBJ2-2, with TRBD2 matching over 15 bases. J was trimmed by 0 bases and V by 3 bases; bases with no gene match: 3. The CDR3 extends over 18 amino acids. The germline CDR1 and CDR2 sequences are SGHRS and YFSETQ. CDR3 residues: CASSSGLAGGANTGELFF. In nucleotides, the CDR3 is TGCGCCAGCAGCTCCGGACTAGCGGGGGGGGCGAACACCGGGGAGCTGTTTTTT.

This chain uses TRBV7-9 with TRBJ2-1; 8 positions match TRBD1. This CDR3 is built from 18 residues. CDR1 and CDR2 (germline): SEHNR, FQNEAQ (reference sequence). Trimming at V came to 4 bases and at J to 5 bases, leaving 16 bases not matched to a gene. The CDR3 spells CASSSTRLGQGAHNEQFF. As DNA, the CDR3 is TGTGCCAGCAGCTCAACGCGGTTGGGCCAGGGGGCGCACAATGAGCAGTTCTTC.

This chain uses TRBV9 with TRBJ1-5; no clear D gene. The germline gives CDR1 SGDLS, CDR2 YYNGEE. Trimming stripped 0 bases from V and 1 base from J, with 11 bases between. This CDR3 is built from 16 residues. In DNA form, the CDR3 reads TGTGCCAGCAGCGTAGTTGGAGGTTCGAGCAATCAGCCCCAGCATTTT. Residues: CASSVVGGSSNQPQHF.

The rearrangement joins TRBV5-1 to TRBJ2-4, with a tentative D call TRBD2 (7 bases). CDR3 length: 16 residues. Between the trimmed V and J ends, which lost 0 bases and 2 bases, there was a span of 12 bases. From germline, CDR1 is SGHRS and CDR2 YFSETQ. CDR3 sequence: CASSLEGGLPKNIQYF. The CDR3 DNA follows: TGCGCCAGCAGCTTGGAGGGGGGGCTACCCAAAAACATTCAGTACTTC.

J is TRBJ2-1 and V is TRBV10-1; D is undetermined. The germline V and J ends were trimmed by 5 bases and 5 bases, with 7 bases remaining between them. The length of the CDR3 is 12 residues. From germline, CDR1 is WNHNN and CDR2 SYGVQD (reference sequence). The CDR3 DNA reads TGCGCCAGCAGTCGTAGCCACAATGAGCAGTTCTTC. This translates into CASSRSHNEQFF.

The rearrangement joins TRBV10-1 to TRBJ2-7; 9 bases align to TRBD1. Germline trimming cut 5 bases from V and 7 bases from J; bases unmatched to any gene: 9. Germline V CDR1 and CDR2: WNHNN, SYGVQD (reference sequence). The CDR3 has 14 residues. In DNA form, the CDR3 reads TGCGCCAGCAGTTTAGGACAGGGGATTTCGGAGCAGTACTTC. Protein sequence: CASSLGQGISEQYF.

The CDR3 nucleotides are TGTGCCAGCAGCCAAGAGTTAAGCACTTGGGCCGCGGAGCTGTTTTTT. Residues: CASSQELSTWAAELFF. The chain has TRBV4-2 and TRBJ2-2; no firm D call. V shed 0 bases and J shed 10 bases, with 18 bases lying between them. CDR1 LGHNA and CDR2 YNFKEQ come from the germline V gene. The CDR3 spans 16 residues.